Listed below are T cell receptor beta chains from one sample, sequenced in a study of T cell responses to AZD1222 COVID-19 vaccine. Sequenced by immunoSEQ multiplex PCR; TCRdb stores in-frame clones only, minus some. The sample shows roughly 150,000 clones, under 95% of them seen only once. The material was peripheral blood, obtained 28 days after the second AZD1222 dose. Receptors were obtained from an adult who received the AZD1222 COVID-19 vaccine. CDR3s include the opening cysteine and the closing phenylalanine or tryptophan. The order of the fields is J gene, V gene, D gene, clone size, CDR3 protein, CDR3 DNA. The D gene is left open where the match is weak. Some rows have no size entry. The others give once, few or many, or a class for an expanded clone.

TRBJ1-5,TRBV5-5,-,once,CASSLVGGSQPQHF,TGTGCCAGCAGCTTGGTCGGAGGGAGTCAGCCCCAGCATTTT
TRBJ2-7,TRBV7-9,-,-,CASSLEGVSYEQYF,TGTGCCAGCAGCTTAGAGGGGGTCTCCTACGAGCAGTACTTC
TRBJ1-6,TRBV5-1,-,-,CASSRRESSYNSPLHF,TGCGCCAGCTCCCGGAGGGAAAGCTCCTATAATTCACCCCTCCACTTT
TRBJ2-7,TRBV6-5,-,-,CASSLHPGHGYEQYF,TGTGCCAGCAGTTTACACCCGGGACACGGCTACGAGCAGTACTTC
TRBJ1-4,TRBV18,TRBD1,-,CASSPQGAHEKLFF,TGTGCCAGCTCACCACAGGGGGCGCATGAAAAACTGTTTTTT
TRBJ2-7,TRBV6-2/TRBV6-3,-,-,CASSYTSYEQYF,TGTGCCAGCAGTTACACCTCCTACGAGCAGTACTTC
TRBJ1-1,TRBV20-1,-,-,CSASAGDTEAFF,TGCAGTGCCAGTGCAGGGGACACTGAAGCTTTCTTT
TRBJ1-1,TRBV2,-,-,CASMGGPGTEAFF,TGTGCCAGCATGGGGGGGCCAGGGACTGAAGCTTTCTTT
TRBJ2-2,TRBV2,TRBD1,-,CASSEGTGHGELFF,TGTGCCAGCAGTGAAGGGACAGGCCACGGGGAGCTGTTTTTT
TRBJ1-1,TRBV7-2,-,once,CASSRHPVEDTEAFF,TGTGCCAGCAGCAGACATCCCGTAGAGGACACTGAAGCTTTCTTT
TRBJ1-1,TRBV6-5,TRBD1,-,CASRSQGYTEAFF,TGTGCCAGCAGGTCACAGGGGTACACTGAAGCTTTCTTT
TRBJ1-1,TRBV6-6,-,-,CASSYSIWGPEAFF,TGTGCCAGCAGTTACTCGATCTGGGGCCCTGAAGCTTTCTTT
TRBJ2-5,TRBV2,-,-,CASRVAGQGETQYF,TGTGCCAGCAGAGTAGCGGGACAGGGAGAGACCCAGTACTTC
TRBJ2-7,TRBV7-2,-,-,CASSLFNYYEQYF,TGTGCCAGCAGCTTATTCAACTACTACGAGCAGTACTTC
TRBJ1-1,TRBV18,TRBD1,-,CASSHDREAEAFF,TGTGCCAGCTCACATGACAGGGAGGCTGAAGCTTTCTTT
TRBJ2-5,TRBV6-2/TRBV6-3,-,-,CASSYKWGTYQETQYF,TGTGCCAGCAGTTACAAGTGGGGGACTTACCAAGAGACCCAGTACTTC
TRBJ2-3,TRBV27,TRBD2,-,CASSSSGGAPDTQYF,TGTGCCAGCAGTTCTAGCGGGGGGGCCCCAGATACGCAGTATTTT
TRBJ2-1,TRBV7-8,-,once,CASSLDSETGIYNEQFF,TGTGCCAGCAGCTTGGACTCCGAGACAGGAATCTACAATGAGCAGTTCTTC
TRBJ2-1,TRBV18,TRBD2,-,CASSPELAGSYNEQFF,TGTGCCAGCTCACCCGAACTAGCGGGGAGCTACAATGAGCAGTTCTTC
TRBJ1-6,TRBV11-2,TRBD1,-,CASSLTGSRSPLHF,TGTGCCAGCAGCCTGACAGGGTCTCGTTCACCCCTCCACTTT
TRBJ1-3,TRBV14,-,once,CASSHRGAGNTIYF,TGTGCCAGCAGCCACAGGGGAGCTGGAAACACCATATATTTT
TRBJ1-1,TRBV7-9,-,few,CASSLDDGGEAFF,TGTGCCAGCAGCTTAGATGATGGGGGTGAAGCTTTCTTT
TRBJ1-1,TRBV3-1/TRBV3-2,-,once,CASSQAHSYTEAFF,TGTGCCAGCAGCCAGGCCCACTCATACACTGAAGCTTTCTTT
TRBJ2-3,TRBV6-5,TRBD2,-,CASNFRGGQPDTQYF,TGTGCCAGCAATTTTCGGGGGGGCCAGCCAGATACGCAGTATTTT
TRBJ2-2,TRBV5-4,-,-,CASSQSRLNTGELFF,TGTGCCAGCAGCCAATCCCGACTGAACACCGGGGAGCTGTTTTTT
TRBJ1-5,TRBV7-2,-,-,CASSLQGAQPQHF,TGTGCCAGCAGCTTACAAGGGGCTCAGCCCCAGCATTTT
TRBJ1-4,TRBV6-5,-,few,CASSYWGRREEKLFF,TGTGCCAGCAGTTACTGGGGCAGACGGGAGGAAAAACTGTTTTTT
TRBJ2-3,TRBV6-6,TRBD1,-,CASSQGADTQYF,TGTGCCAGCAGCCAGGGGGCAGATACGCAGTATTTT
TRBJ1-2,TRBV9,-,-,CASSDRQYVDTF,TGTGCCAGCAGCGACCGACAGTACGTAGACACCTTC
TRBJ1-1,TRBV10-3,TRBD1,-,CAIQLTGDWDTEAFF,TGTGCCATCCAACTGACAGGGGATTGGGACACTGAAGCTTTCTTT
TRBJ1-2,TRBV6-1,-,-,CASSDRETYGYTF,TGTGCCAGCAGTGATAGGGAGACCTATGGCTACACCTTC
TRBJ2-7,TRBV15,-,-,CATSRDSRYEQYF,TGTGCCACCAGCAGAGATTCACGCTACGAGCAGTACTTC
TRBJ1-5,TRBV6-4,-,-,CASSASPGGFGNQPQHF,TGTGCCAGCAGTGCCTCGCCGGGGGGCTTTGGCAATCAGCCCCAGCATTTT
TRBJ1-2,TRBV7-9,-,-,CASSLGGVTGHYGYTF,TGTGCCAGCAGCTTAGGGGGGGTTACAGGGCACTATGGCTACACCTTC
TRBJ2-3,TRBV10-2,-,-,CASSERSPSTDTQYF,TGCGCCAGCAGTGAGCGCTCACCTAGCACAGATACGCAGTATTTT
TRBJ2-7,TRBV10-3,TRBD1,once,CAIRDATGNSYEQYF,TGTGCCATCAGGGATGCGACAGGGAACTCCTACGAGCAGTACTTC
TRBJ1-2,TRBV18,-,-,CASSSDAGYYGYTF,TGTGCCAGCTCATCTGACGCCGGCTACTATGGCTACACCTTC
TRBJ2-2,TRBV3-1/TRBV3-2,-,-,CASSQDLGTGELFF,TGTGCCAGCAGCCAAGATCTAGGTACCGGGGAGCTGTTTTTT
TRBJ2-7,TRBV6-6,-,-,CASSYRHRYEQYF,TGTGCCAGCAGTTATCGTCACAGGTACGAGCAGTACTTC
TRBJ2-3,TRBV10-3,TRBD1,-,CAISESIGTGVQWDTQYF,TGTGCCATCAGTGAGTCGATTGGGACAGGGGTTCAATGGGATACGCAGTATTTT
TRBJ1-3,TRBV9,-,once,CASSVGAVESSGNTIYF,TGTGCCAGCAGCGTAGGGGCAGTCGAGAGCTCTGGAAACACCATATATTTT
TRBJ1-1,TRBV7-9,-,-,CASSSGSIRNTEAFF,TGTGCCAGCAGCTCCGGCTCTATCAGGAACACTGAAGCTTTCTTT
TRBJ1-1,TRBV20-1,TRBD1,-,CSAKGQKAFF,TGCAGTGCTAAGGGACAGAAAGCTTTCTTT
TRBJ2-2,TRBV7-9,-,-,CASRESGELFF,TGTGCCAGCAGGGAAAGCGGGGAGCTGTTTTTT
TRBJ1-1,TRBV6-2/TRBV6-3,-,-,CASSYSISVAFF,TGTGCCAGCAGTTACTCGATATCGGTAGCTTTCTTT
TRBJ1-2,TRBV2,-,-,CASKGRDGFYGYTF,TGTGCCAGCAAAGGGCGGGACGGCTTCTATGGCTACACCTTC
TRBJ2-2,TRBV14,-,-,CASSQWGWDTSSTGELFF,TGTGCCAGCAGCCAGTGGGGTTGGGACACCTCGAGCACCGGGGAGCTGTTTTTT
TRBJ2-1,TRBV14,-,-,CASSQGGMKQFF,TGTGCCAGCAGCCAAGGGGGGATGAAACAGTTCTTC
TRBJ2-3,TRBV15,TRBD2,-,CATSRDPGGRVDTQYF,TGTGCCACCAGCAGAGATCCGGGGGGGCGGGTAGATACGCAGTATTTT
TRBJ2-7,TRBV5-6,TRBD2,-,CASSWGASGEPYEQYF,TGTGCCAGCAGCTGGGGGGCTAGCGGGGAACCTTACGAGCAGTACTTC
TRBJ1-1,TRBV7-8,TRBD1,-,CASSGQANTEAFF,TGTGCCAGCAGTGGACAGGCGAACACTGAAGCTTTCTTT
TRBJ2-7,TRBV6-6,TRBD1,-,CATQGQPPYEQYF,TGTGCCACCCAGGGACAGCCGCCCTACGAGCAGTACTTC
TRBJ1-2,TRBV29-1,-,-,CSVPGYYGYTF,TGCAGCGTACCGGGGTACTATGGCTACACCTTC
TRBJ1-1,TRBV12-3/TRBV12-4,-,-,CASILMTDTEAFF,TGTGCCAGCATTCTCATGACGGACACTGAAGCTTTCTTT
TRBJ1-5,TRBV6-5,-,-,CASKENQPQHF,TGTGCCAGCAAAGAGAATCAGCCCCAGCATTTT
TRBJ1-6,TRBV20-1,-,-,CSASRGAKGGDSPLHF,TGCAGTGCTAGTCGGGGGGCGAAGGGTGGCGATTCACCCCTCCACTTT
TRBJ2-7,TRBV30,-,-,CAWSRKYF,TGTGCCTGGAGTAGGAAGTACTTC
TRBJ1-1,TRBV29-1,-,-,CSVEDLPLRRGRDTEAFF,TGCAGCGTTGAAGATCTACCGCTTAGGCGGGGGCGGGACACTGAAGCTTTCTTT